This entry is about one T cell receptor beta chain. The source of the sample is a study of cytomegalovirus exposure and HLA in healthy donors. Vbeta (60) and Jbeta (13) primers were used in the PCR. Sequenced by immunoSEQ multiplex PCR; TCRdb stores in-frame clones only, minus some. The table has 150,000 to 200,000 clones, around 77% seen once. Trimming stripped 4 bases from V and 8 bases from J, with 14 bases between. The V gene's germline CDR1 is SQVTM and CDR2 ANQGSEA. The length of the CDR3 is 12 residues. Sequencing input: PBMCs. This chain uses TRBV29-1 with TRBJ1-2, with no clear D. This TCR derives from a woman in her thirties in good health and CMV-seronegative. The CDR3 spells CSVVSSQVGYTF. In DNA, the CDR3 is TGCAGCGTTGTATCGAGTCAGGTCGGCTACACCTTC.